The present TCR beta chain was sequenced within a study of shared clonotypes between healthy human individuals. Naivety among CD8 cells was defined by CD45RO negativity and positive CCR7 selection, thereby excluding terminally differentiated effector memory CD45RA+ cells. Repertoires were generated with immunoSEQ multiplex PCR, while TCRdb's copy carries only in-frame clones and drops some. This table holds about 800,000 clones, roughly 96% found once. This CDR3 has 13 amino acids. V dropped 2 bases and J dropped 7 bases, with 10 bases sitting between them. The V gene's germline CDR1 is SGHKS and CDR2 YYEKEE (reference sequence). This clone was found once.

The origin of this receptor is a man aged 25 to 45 in good health. The sequencing input was naive CD8+ T cells sorted from blood. The chain joins TRBV5-5 to TRBJ2-1; no reliable D call. CDR3 sequence: CASSFFGRNEQFF. CDR3 bases: TGTGCCAGCAGCTTTTTTGGTCGTAATGAGCAGTTCTTC.